These T cell receptor beta chains were read from a single sample in a study of metastatic and nonmetastatic thyroid tumors. TCRdb re-called the PCR reads via MiXCR. Of approximately 16,000 clones in the sample, 9.5% to 15% were seen once. Sequenced: blood. The receptors were gathered from a female donor with papillary thyroid cancer or a benign thyroid nodule (not recorded which). Some clones in this sample may be carry-over from other donors' samples. Both conserved end residues are trimmed from each CDR3.

j_gene,v_gene,CDR3aa
TRBJ1-2,TRBV7-9,ASSLLGADYGYI
TRBJ2-3,TRBV5-1,ASAYSGGGTDTQY
TRBJ2-2,TRBV6-1,ASTTSAGELF
TRBJ2-6,TRBV5-1,ASMTIPGANVLT
TRBJ1-5,TRBV28,ASSPPRAWGDQPQH
TRBJ2-7,TRBV5-1,ASSFRGISYEQY
TRBJ2-2,TRBV6-1,ASSLGLAGTGELF
TRBJ1-5,TRBV6-6,ASSYSRTGSNQPQH
TRBJ2-7,TRBV10-3,AISGGQYYEQY
TRBJ1-1,TRBV12-3/TRBV12-4,ASSLQGNTEAF
TRBJ2-3,TRBV20-1,SAHLTGDLTDTQY
TRBJ2-2,TRBV5-4,ASSSTGNTGELF